This T cell receptor beta chain was documented in a study of early T cells in non-severe SARS-CoV-2 infection. For the study at large: Unpaired chains resulted from sequencing bulk RNA of unsorted whole blood.

Findings and caveats of the study: VDJdb matching, biased toward anti-spike CD8 responses, missed private and CD4 specificities.

The germline V gene encodes CDR1 SGHAT and CDR2 FQNNGV. This CDR3 comprises 15 residues. Trimming shortened V by 1 base and J by 4 bases, and 11 bases separated the two germline ends. TCRdb re-derived calls from the 5' RACE reads in MiXCR, one entry per CDR3 protein. The sample has roughly 63,000 distinct CDR3 sequences, about an eighth seen once. The sample holds many counts of this clonotype. What it binds is unknown. This clonotype was obtained from an adult who was a healthcare worker with PCR-confirmed SARS-CoV-2 infection or an uninfected control (not recorded which). The sequenced sample consisted of whole blood. V and J are TRBV11-2 and TRBJ2-1; the D is unclear. CDR3 sequence (DNA): TGTGCCAGCAGCTTAGTGTTCCAAAGTTACAATGAGCAGTTCTTC. Its translation is CASSLVFQSYNEQFF.